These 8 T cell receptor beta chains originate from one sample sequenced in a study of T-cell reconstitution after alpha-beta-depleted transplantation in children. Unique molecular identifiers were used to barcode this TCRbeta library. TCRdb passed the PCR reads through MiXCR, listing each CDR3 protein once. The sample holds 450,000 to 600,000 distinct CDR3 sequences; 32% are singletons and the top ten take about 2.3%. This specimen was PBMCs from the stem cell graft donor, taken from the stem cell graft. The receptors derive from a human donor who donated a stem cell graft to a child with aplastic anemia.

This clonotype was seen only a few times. Here the CDR3 DNA reads TGTGCCAGCAGCTTAGCCAGGGGCGGAAACATTCAGTACTTC. Translated, it gives CASSLARGGNIQYF. The J gene is TRBJ2-4, the V gene TRBV7-2, with D possibly matching TRBD1 (6 bases). With 0 bases removed from V and 6 bases from J, the gap between germline ends came to 9 bases. Germline V gene data show CDR1 as SGHTA and CDR2 as FQGNSA. The length of the CDR3 is 14 residues.

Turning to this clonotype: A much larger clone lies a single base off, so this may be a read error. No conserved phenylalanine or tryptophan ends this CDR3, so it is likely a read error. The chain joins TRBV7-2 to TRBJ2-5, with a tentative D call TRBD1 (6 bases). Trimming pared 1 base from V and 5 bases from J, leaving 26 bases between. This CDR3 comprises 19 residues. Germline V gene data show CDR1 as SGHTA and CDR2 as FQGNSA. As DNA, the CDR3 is TGTGCCAGCAGCTTAGTGCAGGGGAGTGGTGGCAGGATGGGGGAGACCCAGTACTTG. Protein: CASSLVQGSGGRMGETQYL.

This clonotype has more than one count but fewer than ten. Here the CDR3 reads CASSLIARGDLYGYTF. The CDR3 DNA is TGTGCCAGCAGCTTAATAGCCCGAGGGGATCTCTATGGCTACACCTTC. The chain is built from TRBV7-9 and TRBJ1-2; a possible D gene is TRBD1 (5 bases). The CDR3 consists of 16 residues. CDR1 and CDR2 from the germline V gene are SEHNR and FQNEAQ (reference sequence). Trimming removed 2 bases from V and 4 bases from J, with 17 bases in between.

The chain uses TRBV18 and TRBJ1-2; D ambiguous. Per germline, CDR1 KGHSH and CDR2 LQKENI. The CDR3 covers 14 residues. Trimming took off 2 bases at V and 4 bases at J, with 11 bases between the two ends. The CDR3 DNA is TGTGCCAGCTCACCAGTGCAGTCGGGCTATGGCTACACCTTC. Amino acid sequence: CASSPVQSGYGYTF.

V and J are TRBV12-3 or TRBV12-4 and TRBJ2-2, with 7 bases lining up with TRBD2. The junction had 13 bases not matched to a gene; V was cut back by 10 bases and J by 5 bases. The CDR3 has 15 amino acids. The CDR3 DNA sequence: TGTGCCATCTCCTTCGGGGGGAAGGTTACCGGGGAGCTGTTTTTT. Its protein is CAISFGGKVTGELFF.

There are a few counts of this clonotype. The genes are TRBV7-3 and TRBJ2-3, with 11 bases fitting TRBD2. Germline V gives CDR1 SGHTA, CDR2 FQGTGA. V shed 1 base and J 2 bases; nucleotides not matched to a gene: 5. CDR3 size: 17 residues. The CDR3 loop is CASSLIGTSGLTDTQYF. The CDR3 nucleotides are TGTGCCAGCAGCTTAATAGGGACTAGCGGACTCACAGATACGCAGTATTTT.

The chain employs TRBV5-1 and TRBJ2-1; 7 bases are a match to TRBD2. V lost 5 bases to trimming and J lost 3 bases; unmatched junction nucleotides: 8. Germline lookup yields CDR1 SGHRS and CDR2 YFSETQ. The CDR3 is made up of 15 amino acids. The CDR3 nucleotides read TGCGCCAGCAGGGGCGGGAGCGGGATCTACAATGAGCAGTTCTTC. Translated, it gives CASRGGSGIYNEQFF.

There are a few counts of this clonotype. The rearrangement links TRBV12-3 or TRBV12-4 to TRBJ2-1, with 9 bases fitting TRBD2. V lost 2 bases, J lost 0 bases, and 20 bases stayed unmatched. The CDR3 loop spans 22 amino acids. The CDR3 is CASSLLRVVAGVSPSSYNEQFF. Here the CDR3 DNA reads TGTGCCAGCAGTTTACTTCGGGTGGTAGCGGGAGTATCCCCTAGCTCCTACAATGAGCAGTTCTTC.